The 28 T cell receptor beta chains below all came from one sample that was sequenced in a study of radiation and T cells in renal cell carcinoma. Time point denoted: blood 4 weeks post-SBRT, at nephrectomy. Treatment of the sample: 15 Gy SBRT to primary tumor, nephrectomy 4 weeks later. Profiling relied on immunoSEQ multiplex PCR, and the TCRdb table lists in-frame clones only, not all of them. Of about 78,000 clones in the sample, roughly nine tenths were seen once. This material consisted of blood, taken from a patient whose treatment included radiotherapy and nephrectomy. The receptors here all came from a woman aged 70 to 79 with renal cell carcinoma.

This clone was found once. CDR3: CASSQDKIRIIYGYTF. The CDR3 DNA reads as TGTGCCAGCAGCCAAGATAAAATCCGGATAATCTATGGCTACACCTTC. The chain couples TRBV14 to TRBJ1-2, with D unclear. The CDR3 is 16 amino acids. CDR1 and CDR2 from the germline V gene are SGHDN and FVKESK. Trimming cost V 0 bases and J 4 bases, with 15 bases left between them. Variable domain in full (rest from reference TRBV14 and TRBJ1-2): EAGVTQFPSHSVIEKGQTVTLRCDPISGHDNLYWYRRVMGKEIKFLLHFVKESKQDESGMPNNRFLAERTGGTYSTLKVQPAELEDSGVYFCASSQDKIRIIYGYTFGSGTRLTVV.

The chain joins TRBV2 to TRBJ2-3; possibly TRBD2 for D (6 bases). The CDR3 is 15 residues long. Deletions cut 7 bases from V and 10 bases from J, with 24 bases between. CDR1 SNHLY and CDR2 FYNNEI come from the germline V gene. CDR3 coding DNA: TGTGCCAGCACCCCGAGGGGACTTTTGGACCTTTCGCAGTATTTT. This sequence encodes CASTPRGLLDLSQYF.

The gene calls are TRBV28 and TRBJ1-1; 7 bases line up with TRBD1. The V and J ends lost 4 bases and 6 bases, in that order; junction bases with no gene match: 2. The CDR3 runs to 12 residues. The germline CDR1 and CDR2 sequences are MDHEN and SYDVKM. The CDR3 DNA reads TGTGCCAGCAGTTCGACAGGGCCTGAAGCTTTCTTT. Amino acid sequence: CASSSTGPEAFF.

This sequence joins TRBV4-3 and TRBJ2-7, with 9 positions matching TRBD1. CDR1 LGHNA and CDR2 YSLEER come from the germline V gene. There are 13 residues in the CDR3. V was clipped by 1 base and J by 6 bases; unmatched bases: 1. CDR3 in DNA: TGCGCCAGCAGCCAAGGGGGACAGGGCGAGCAGTACTTC. Residues: CASSQGGQGEQYF.

The DNA of the CDR3 is TGTGCCAGCCACTTAGGTGGGGGTGGTAATGAAAAACTGTTTTTT. Its translation is CASHLGGGGNEKLFF. J is TRBJ1-4 and V is TRBV5-4, with D perhaps matching TRBD1 (5 bases). Germline loops: CDR1 SGHNT, CDR2 YYREEE (reference sequence). The CDR3 extends over 15 amino acids. V gave up 7 bases and J gave up 4 bases, with 17 bases separating them.

This clone has only one observation. The rearrangement uses TRBV19 and TRBJ2-1; D call uncertain. The CDR3 has 15 residues. V dropped 4 bases and J dropped 0 bases, with 10 bases sitting between them. Germline V gives CDR1 LNHDA, CDR2 SQIVND (reference sequence). The CDR3 protein is CASSTGDTSYNEQFF. The CDR3 DNA follows: TGTGCCAGTAGTACGGGTGACACCTCCTACAATGAGCAGTTCTTC.

This clone has only a few counts. V gene TRBV2 combines with J gene TRBJ1-5; 7 bases match TRBD1. The CDR3 length is 13 residues. Germline assignment: CDR1 SNHLY and CDR2 FYNNEI. V lost 6 bases and J lost 2; bases outside the gene matches: 1. The CDR3 region has the DNA TGTGCCAGCAGAGGACAGGGCAATCAGCCCCAGCATTTT. Amino acids: CASRGQGNQPQHF.

This clone was recorded only once. This sequence joins TRBV11-2 and TRBJ1-5; the D is unclear. CDR1 and CDR2 (germline): SGHAT, FQNNGV. Trimming removed 1 base from V and 1 base from J, with 2 bases in between. CDR3 length: 13 residues. Here the CDR3 DNA reads TGTGCCAGCAGCTTAGGGAGCAATCAGCCCCAGCATTTT. Its protein is CASSLGSNQPQHF.

The chain recombines TRBV11-2 with TRBJ1-5; tentatively, D is TRBD1 (6 bases). CDR1 and CDR2 from the germline V gene are SGHAT and FQNNGV. Trimming shortened V by 3 bases and J by 5 bases, and 14 bases separated the two germline ends. CDR3 length: 15 amino acids. CDR3 nucleotide sequence: TGTGCCAGCAGCTTGGCAGGGGCGCCCCATCAGCCCCAGCATTTT. This codes for CASSLAGAPHQPQHF.

CDR3 protein: CASKGGAFCTDTQYF. Here the CDR3 DNA reads TGCGCCAGCAAAGGAGGGGCTTTTTGTACAGATACGCAGTATTTT. V gene TRBV10-1 combines with J gene TRBJ2-3; D is possibly TRBD2 (6 bases). This CDR3 is 15 amino acids long. Germline lookup yields CDR1 WNHNN and CDR2 SYGVQD (reference sequence). Trimming stripped 7 bases from V and 3 bases from J, with 17 bases between.

The genes are TRBV7-3 and TRBJ2-3; D gene uncertain. Between the trimmed V and J ends, which lost 2 bases and 4 bases, there was a span of 10 bases. The CDR3 runs to 14 residues. Germline values: CDR1 SGHTA, CDR2 FQGTGA. The CDR3 protein is CASSLVVRPDTQYF. CDR3 DNA: TGTGCCAGCAGCTTAGTTGTCAGGCCAGATACGCAGTATTTT.

The chain couples TRBV6-1 to TRBJ2-2; D uncertain. V shed 7 bases and J shed 1 base, with 10 bases lying between them. The CDR3 sequence is 14 residues long. Per germline, CDR1 MNHNS and CDR2 SASEGT. The CDR3 DNA reads TGTGCCAGCAAGAAAAGGGTGAACACCGGGGAGCTGTTTTTT. This encodes CASKKRVNTGELFF.

The rearrangement links TRBV4-1 to TRBJ2-7, with D possibly being TRBD1 (5 bases). The CDR3 sequence is 17 residues long. Germline-derived CDR1 and CDR2 are MGHRA and YSYEKL. The germline V and J ends were trimmed by 5 bases and 1 base, with 21 bases remaining between them. The CDR3 protein is CASSLRSQGWMSYEQYF. CDR3 coding DNA: TGCGCCAGCAGCTTAAGGAGTCAGGGATGGATGTCCTACGAGCAGTACTTC.

The rearrangement joins TRBV5-1 to TRBJ2-2, with 8 bases fitting TRBD1. The V segment lost 4 bases and the J segment 2 bases; nucleotides outside the gene matches: 4. The germline gives CDR1 SGHRS, CDR2 YFSETQ. CDR3 size: 15 residues. The CDR3 DNA sequence: TGCGCCAGCAGCAAGGACAGGGTCAACACCGGGGAGCTGTTTTTT. The encoded protein is CASSKDRVNTGELFF.

V and J are TRBV28 and TRBJ2-3, with 7 bases identical to TRBD2. The germline CDR1 and CDR2 sequences are MDHEN and SYDVKM. The CDR3 has 13 residues. V lost 3 bases and J lost 9; bases outside the gene matches: 6. CDR3 region: CASSFRMRGTQYF. The CDR3 DNA sequence: TGTGCCAGCAGTTTTCGTATGCGGGGGACGCAGTATTTT. The variable domain in full, completed from reference TRBV28 and TRBJ2-3, reads DVKVTQSSRYLVKRTGEKVFLECVQDMDHENMFWYRQDPGLGLRLIYFSYDVKMKEKGDIPEGYSVSREKKERFSLILESASTNQTSMYLCASSFRMRGTQYFGPGTRLTVL.

This chain uses TRBV6-1 with TRBJ2-4; perhaps TRBD2 as D (8 bases). Trimming left V 2 bases short and J 4 bases short, with 15 bases between. The CDR3 length is 16 residues. Germline V CDR1 and CDR2: MNHNS, SASEGT. The CDR3 nucleotides read TGTGCCAGCAGTGAAAGCGGGGGACAGTGGAAAAACATTCAGTACTTC. Protein: CASSESGGQWKNIQYF.

The V gene is TRBV7-2, the J gene TRBJ1-4, with a possible D match to TRBD1 (6 bases). Germline CDR1 SGHTA, CDR2 FQGNSA. Trimming removed 5 bases from V and 4 bases from J, with 14 bases in between. This CDR3 comprises 15 residues. CDR3 in DNA: TGTGCCAGCAGCCCTTCGACAGGACTTAATGAAAAACTGTTTTTT. Protein sequence: CASSPSTGLNEKLFF.

About this clone itself: One end of the junction fails to match germline, which may point to a read error. The chain links TRBV4-3 to TRBJ1-3; D remains unclear. Germline assignment: CDR1 LGHNA and CDR2 YSLEER. The CDR3 spans 15 residues. CDR3 sequence: CASSQDPLSGNIIYF. The CDR3 bases are TGCGCCAGCAGCCAAGATCCCCTCTCTGGAAACATCATATATTTT.

This chain uses TRBV19 with TRBJ2-7; 12 bases align to TRBD1. The germline V gene has CDR1 LNHDA and CDR2 SQIVND (reference sequence). Trimming removed 5 bases from V and 5 bases from J; junction bases left unmatched: 7. This CDR3 contains 15 residues. The CDR3: CASSPTGTGGHEQYF. CDR3 DNA sequence: TGTGCCAGTAGTCCGACCGGGACAGGGGGCCACGAGCAGTACTTC.

V usage is TRBV5-4 and J usage is TRBJ2-1, with 9 positions matching TRBD2. The J segment lost 7 bases and the V segment lost 0 bases, leaving 5 bases of the junction unmatched. In germline, CDR1 is SGHNT, CDR2 YYREEE (reference sequence). The CDR3 is 15 residues long. CDR3 loop: CASSLEAGGRNEQFF. CDR3 DNA sequence: TGTGCCAGCAGCTTGGAGGCGGGGGGGCGGAATGAGCAGTTCTTC. The full variable domain, rest sourced from reference TRBV5-4 and TRBJ2-1, is ETGVTQSPTHLIKTRGQQVTLRCSSQSGHNTVSWYQQALGQGPQFIFQYYREEENGRGNFPPRFSGLQFPNYSSELNVNALELDDSALYLCASSLEAGGRNEQFFGPGTRLTVL.

The CDR3 protein is CASSIAGDRLWKNIQYF. The CDR3 nucleotides are TGTGCCAGTAGTATAGCGGGGGACCGATTGTGGAAAAACATTCAGTACTTC. The chain employs TRBV19 and TRBJ2-4, with a weak D call TRBD2 (6 bases). The CDR3 runs to 17 residues. Trimming cost V 1 base and J 4 bases, with 17 bases left between them. Germline lookup yields CDR1 LNHDA and CDR2 SQIVND (reference sequence).

This chain connects TRBV5-5 to TRBJ2-7; D is undetermined. CDR1 is SGHKS and CDR2 is YYEKEE in the germline V gene (reference sequence). The V and J ends lost 6 bases and 0 bases respectively, with 13 bases between them. The CDR3 loop spans 14 amino acids. In DNA form, the CDR3 reads TGTGCCAGCACCCCCCCAGGATTCTCCTACGAGCAGTACTTC. It codes for CASTPPGFSYEQYF.

The V gene is TRBV7-9, the J gene TRBJ2-3; D remains unclear. The CDR3 has 13 amino acids. CDR1 and CDR2 (germline): SEHNR, FQNEAQ (reference sequence). V was shortened by 1 base and J by 3 bases, with 5 bases between the two germline ends. The CDR3: CASSLVLTDTQYF. As DNA, the CDR3 is TGTGCCAGCAGCTTAGTTCTAACAGATACGCAGTATTTT.

The V call is TRBV7-2, the J call TRBJ1-1; D is undetermined. The CDR3 loop spans 9 amino acids. Germline V gene lookup returns CDR1 SGHTA and CDR2 FQGNSA. V dropped 4 bases and J dropped 6 bases, with 0 bases sitting between them. The chain's CDR3 is CASSSEAFF. The CDR3 bases are TGTGCCAGCAGCTCTGAAGCTTTCTTT.

The table lists this clone with a count of one. The chain has TRBV7-3 and TRBJ1-6, with D unresolved. With 0 bases removed from V and 8 bases from J, the gap between germline ends came to 8 bases. CDR3 size: 14 residues. Germline lookup yields CDR1 SGHTA and CDR2 FQGTGA. The CDR3 DNA reads TGTGCCAGCAGCTTAACCGGGGATCATTCACCCCTCCACTTT. Its protein product is CASSLTGDHSPLHF.

This chain uses TRBV7-2 with TRBJ2-5; possibly TRBD2 for D (5 bases). CDR1 and CDR2 (germline): SGHTA, FQGNSA. The V end lost 5 bases, the J end lost 3 bases, and 13 bases lay between the germline ends. This CDR3 has 14 residues. CDR3 loop: CASSPLVLEETQYF. The CDR3 bases are TGTGCCAGCAGCCCACTAGTGCTGGAAGAGACCCAGTACTTC.

V and J are TRBV7-8 and TRBJ1-5; no clear D. This CDR3 is built from 15 residues. Trimming removed 3 bases from V and 0 bases from J, with 9 bases in between. Germline V gene sequence: CDR1 SGHVS, CDR2 FQNEAQ. CDR3: CASSFGLNSNQPQHF. The CDR3 DNA reads as TGTGCCAGCAGCTTTGGACTCAATAGCAATCAGCCCCAGCATTTT.

The rearrangement joins TRBV2 to TRBJ2-1; 9 positions match TRBD1. The CDR3 is made up of 14 amino acids. CDR1 is SNHLY and CDR2 is FYNNEI in the germline V gene. V lost 3 bases to trimming and J lost 7 bases; unmatched junction nucleotides: 4. DNA of the CDR3: TGTGCCAGCAGTGACGGGACAGGGAGTAATGAGCAGTTCTTC. It yields the protein CASSDGTGSNEQFF.